These 20 T cell receptor beta chains share one sample of origin, sequenced in a study of regulatory T cells in long-lasting Graves disease. The time point here: persistent/refractory GD, antithyroid drugs over 5 years with positive TRAb. PBMC RNA was the source of the TCR library. Arm-PCR of CDR3 regions and iRepertoire HTBI primers were the basis on which TCR beta libraries were built. TCRdb ran MiXCR on the multiplex PCR reads and lists one entry per CDR3 protein. The sample contains 310,000 or so distinct CDR3 sequences, 15% to 20% of which appear only once. Sequencing was performed on peripheral blood mononuclear cells (PBMCs), taken when the disease was refractory, from a patient treated with antithyroid drugs. These receptors all stem from a female donor with Graves disease.

The CDR3 DNA reads as TGTGCCAGCAGTTACCGGACAAGAGCCCATGGCGATGGCTACACCTTC. This encodes CASSYRTRAHGDGYTF. The V and J genes are TRBV11-3 and TRBJ1-2, with D maybe TRBD1 (5 bases). Trimming took 6 bases from V and 6 from J, leaving 23 bases between them. Germline CDR1 and CDR2: SGHNT and YENEEA. The CDR3 runs to 16 residues. The full variable domain, completed using reference TRBV11-3 and TRBJ1-2, is EAGVVQSPRYKIIEKKQPVAFWCNPISGHNTLYWYLQNLGQGPELLIRYENEEAVDDSQLPKDRFSAERLKGVDSTLKIQPAELGDSAVYLCASSYRTRAHGDGYTFGSGTRLTVV.

In its sample, this clonotype was seen many times. The chain employs TRBV12-3 or TRBV12-4 and TRBJ1-5; the D is unclear. Trimming took off 4 bases at V and 2 bases at J, with 12 bases between the two ends. The CDR3 covers 15 residues. The CDR3 reads CASSSEGVGNQPQHF. The CDR3 nucleotides are TGTGCCAGCAGTTCCGAGGGAGTAGGCAATCAGCCCCAGCATTTT.

This clonotype was observed a handful of times. The chain carries TRBV7-8 and TRBJ2-2; TRBD1 aligns across 8 bases. Germline CDR1 SGHVS, CDR2 FQNEAQ. V lost 5 bases, J lost 7 bases, and 9 bases stayed unmatched. The CDR3 sequence is 15 residues long. This CDR3 is CASSPQGATSGELFF. As DNA, the CDR3 is TGTGCCAGCAGCCCCCAGGGGGCCACTAGCGGGGAGCTGTTTTTT.

This clonotype was counted many times. The genes are TRBV24-1 and TRBJ2-5, with D tentatively TRBD2 (5 bases). Germline CDR1 reads KGHDR; CDR2 reads SFDVKD. Between the trimmed V and J ends, which lost 1 base and 5 bases, there was a span of 13 bases. The CDR3 covers 15 residues. Here the CDR3 reads CATSDFSGFQETQYF. CDR3 in DNA: TGTGCCACCAGTGATTTTTCGGGGTTCCAGGAGACCCAGTACTTC.

This clonotype has at least ten counts. The gene calls are TRBV11-2 and TRBJ1-2; TRBD1 matches at 7 bases. The CDR3 is 14 residues long. V gave up 4 bases and J gave up 8 bases; unmatched junction bases: 10. The germline V gene encodes CDR1 SGHAT and CDR2 FQNNGV. CDR3: CASSSSTGALGYTF. In nucleotides, the CDR3 is TGTGCCAGCAGCTCGTCTACAGGGGCCTTGGGCTACACCTTC.

This clonotype was detected only a few times. J is TRBJ1-5 and V is TRBV4-3, with D possibly TRBD1 on 6 matching bases. This CDR3 has 15 amino acids. Germline CDR1 is LGHNA and CDR2 is YSLEER. V lost 0 bases and J 6 bases, leaving 12 bases between the germline ends. This CDR3 reads CASSQDFGTIQPQHF. The CDR3 DNA reads TGCGCCAGCAGCCAAGACTTCGGGACAATTCAGCCCCAGCATTTT.

This clonotype showed up many times. The V and J genes are TRBV19 and TRBJ1-5; D not resolved. With 4 bases removed from V and 5 bases from J, the gap between germline ends came to 9 bases. The germline V gene has CDR1 LNHDA and CDR2 SQIVND (reference sequence). The CDR3 covers 13 residues. CDR3 coding DNA: TGTGCCAGTAGTACCCCCTCCGATCAGCCCCAGCATTTT. It yields the protein CASSTPSDQPQHF.

This clonotype was seen a handful of times. This chain uses TRBV12-5 with TRBJ1-2, with D perhaps TRBD1 (5 bases). The V gene's germline CDR1 is LGHNT and CDR2 FRNRAP. Trimming removed 1 base at V and 5 bases at J, with 14 bases between. This CDR3 is built from 15 residues. DNA of the CDR3: TGTGCTAGTGGTTTGGATCGGGGGGTGTGGTATGGCTACACCTTC. Amino acid sequence: CASGLDRGVWYGYTF.

V gene TRBV12-3 or TRBV12-4 combines with J gene TRBJ2-1; D might be TRBD1 or TRBD2, each matching 5 bases. The length of the CDR3 is 19 residues. V was clipped by 4 bases and J by 0 bases, with 22 bases between them. CDR3 sequence reads: CASSSTLPLGTSSYNEQFF. The CDR3 nucleotides read TGTGCCAGCAGTTCAACGCTACCACTAGGGACGAGCTCCTACAATGAGCAGTTCTTC.

As to this clonotype: A read error may account for a junction end that differs from germline. The V gene is TRBV6-1, the J gene TRBJ1-5; maybe TRBD1 (6 bases). CDR1 MNHNS and CDR2 SASEGT come from the germline V gene. The CDR3 covers 15 residues. The CDR3 DNA follows: TGTGCCAGCAGAACGGACAGCAGACGAAATCGGCCCCAGCATTTT. This codes for CASRTDSRRNRPQHF.

This clonotype showed up just a few times. The V gene is TRBV10-1, the J gene TRBJ1-1, with D possibly matching TRBD1 (5 bases). This CDR3 is 10 amino acids long. The germline CDR1 and CDR2 sequences are WNHNN and SYGVQD (reference sequence). The V end was cut by 8 bases, the J end by 11 bases, with 12 bases between. The CDR3 coding sequence is TGCGCCAGCCTTCCCGGGACCGCTTTCTTT. Translating gives CASLPGTAFF.

This clonotype has ten or more counts. The chain recombines TRBV3-1 with TRBJ2-2; TRBD1 matches 7 bases. In germline, CDR1 is LGHDT, CDR2 YNNKEL (reference sequence). J gave up 5 bases and V 2 bases, and 2 bases lay outside the gene matches. The CDR3 covers 14 residues. The CDR3 sequence: CASSQLQGTGELFF. CDR3 nucleotides: TGTGCCAGCAGCCAATTACAGGGGACCGGGGAGCTGTTTTTT.

J is TRBJ2-7 and V is TRBV7-9, with 12 bases aligning to TRBD2. This CDR3 has 18 residues. CDR1 and CDR2 (germline): SEHNR, FQNEAQ (reference sequence). J was trimmed by 3 bases and V by 0 bases; bases with no gene match: 9. The CDR3 region has the DNA TGTGCCAGCAGCTTAGCCGGGACTAGCGGGCCGTTTAACTACGAGCAGTACTTC. Amino acids: CASSLAGTSGPFNYEQYF.

This clonotype was detected many times. The rearrangement uses TRBV7-3 and TRBJ1-1; D gene ambiguous. The germline V and J ends were trimmed by 5 bases and 1 base, with 11 bases remaining between them. CDR1 is SGHTA, CDR2 FQGTGA, per germline. There are 14 residues in the CDR3. The CDR3 is CASSESHGNTEAFF. The CDR3 DNA follows: TGTGCCAGCAGCGAGTCTCATGGGAACACTGAAGCTTTCTTT.

This clonotype appeared many times. This sequence joins TRBV11-2 and TRBJ2-7, with 7 bases identical to TRBD1. Germline CDR1 reads SGHAT; CDR2 reads FQNNGV. The CDR3 contains 15 residues. Germline trimming cut 2 bases from V and 1 base from J; bases unmatched to any gene: 5. The CDR3 loop reads CASSLYRGFSYEQYF. Here the CDR3 DNA reads TGTGCCAGCAGCTTATACAGGGGCTTTTCCTACGAGCAGTACTTC.

In regard to this clonotype: At one end the junction does not follow the germline gene, possibly because of a read error. The chain has TRBV7-9 and TRBJ2-5; a possible D gene is TRBD2 (7 bases). The V gene's germline CDR1 is SEHNR and CDR2 FQNEAQ (reference sequence). The CDR3 covers 16 residues. This CDR3 reads CASSQDGLGGRETQYF. CDR3 coding DNA: TGCGCCAGCAGCCAAGATGGTCTCGGGGGGCGTGAGACCCAGTACTTC.

Comment on this clonotype: This sequence may be a read error, since a much larger clone differs from it by one base. V is TRBV28 and J is TRBJ2-2, with no clear D. CDR1 MDHEN and CDR2 SYDVKM come from the germline V gene. There are 12 residues in the CDR3. V lost 4 bases and J lost 6, with 6 bases in between. The CDR3: CASSSHAGELFF. The CDR3, as DNA: TGTGCCAGCAGTTCCCACGCCGGGGAGCTGTTTTTT.

At least ten counts were recorded for this clonotype. The CDR3 nucleotides are TGTGCCAGCAGCCAAGATCGAGGACAGGGGGAGACCCAGTACTTC. Its protein product is CASSQDRGQGETQYF. V and J are TRBV3-1 and TRBJ2-5; 9 bases agree with TRBD1. CDR1 is LGHDT, CDR2 YNNKEL, per germline (reference sequence). The CDR3 extends over 15 amino acids. The junction had 4 bases not matched to a gene; V was cut back by 0 bases and J by 5 bases.

This chain links TRBV28 with TRBJ2-6; 9 nucleotides match TRBD1. The CDR3 totals 20 residues. V shed 5 bases, J shed 0 bases, and the junction held 14 bases outside the gene matches. Germline CDR1 is MDHEN and CDR2 is SYDVKM. This CDR3 reads CASSPNRGRDTRSGANVLTF. CDR3 bases: TGTGCCAGCAGTCCAAACAGGGGGCGCGACACCCGCTCTGGGGCCAACGTCCTGACTTTC.

This chain joins TRBV6-1 and TRBJ2-1; D remains unclear. This CDR3 contains 17 residues. V was pared by 8 bases and J by 0 bases, with 20 bases between. The germline gives CDR1 MNHNS, CDR2 SASEGT. CDR3 nucleotide sequence: TGTGCCAGCTATGGATTTCTGGCGACACGCTCCTACAATGAGCAGTTCTTC. Translation: CASYGFLATRSYNEQFF.